This TCR beta chain was profiled in a study of cytomegalovirus exposure and HLA in healthy donors. V was cut by 5 bases and J by 2 bases, with 13 bases left in between. Germline-derived CDR1 and CDR2 are SEHNR and FQNEAQ (reference sequence). The CDR3 runs to 14 residues. The PCR made use of 60 Vbeta and 13 Jbeta primers. Data came from immunoSEQ multiplex PCR; TCRdb stores just in-frame clones and leaves some out. The sample records some 120,000 clones, roughly 9% being singletons. Donors showed nominal health when sampled, although they likely had unrecorded immune exposures. This receptor was taken from a young man in good health and CMV-seronegative. The V gene is TRBV7-9, the J gene TRBJ2-7, with D maybe TRBD1 (6 bases). Sequencing input: PBMCs. CDR3 nucleotide sequence: TGTGCCAGCAGCGACGCCCGACAGGCCTACGAGCAGTACTTC. Its protein is CASSDARQAYEQYF.